The 5 T cell receptor beta chains below come from one sample, sequenced in a study of identical twins. In TCRdb, the 5' RACE reads were re-called with MiXCR into one record per CDR3 protein. This table has under 350,000 distinct CDR3 sequences, 9.5% appearing once. A further study also used this sample, focusing on yellow fever vaccine responses in identical twins.

Sample: CD8+ T cells sorted from blood. Source of these receptors: a woman aged 18-35 years in good health.

Points on this clonotype: One base away lies a much larger clone, so this may be a sequencing read error. The chain links TRBV6-1 to TRBJ2-1; D is ambiguous. The CDR3 is 12 residues long. The germline gives CDR1 MNHNS, CDR2 SASEGT. In DNA, the CDR3 is TGTGCCAGCAGTGACAGCTACAATGAGCTGTTCTTC. Protein sequence: CASSDSYNELFF.

The genes are TRBV15 and TRBJ2-1; 10 bases fit TRBD2. Unmatched junction bases numbered 6, after V lost 0 bases and J lost 10 bases. This CDR3 is built from 15 residues. The germline V gene encodes CDR1 LNHNV and CDR2 YYDKDF (reference sequence). CDR3 residues: CATSRDTGLALEQFF. CDR3 DNA: TGTGCCACCAGCAGAGATACGGGACTAGCGTTGGAGCAGTTCTTC.

In its sample, this clonotype was seen many times. V usage is TRBV9 and J usage is TRBJ1-2, with D uncertain. The germline CDR1 and CDR2 sequences are SGDLS and YYNGEE. V lost 3 bases and J lost 4, with 19 bases in between. This CDR3 comprises 16 residues. The CDR3 DNA reads as TGTGCCAGCAGCGGCCAAATAGAGCAGGTGATCTATGGCTACACCTTC. It yields the protein CASSGQIEQVIYGYTF.

As to this clonotype: Compared with germline, one end of the junction differs, possibly owing to a read error. The rearrangement joins TRBV3-1 to TRBJ2-7; 7 nucleotides align to TRBD2. The length of the CDR3 is 15 residues. CDR1 is LGHDT, CDR2 YNNKEL, per germline (reference sequence). The CDR3 DNA reads as TGTGCCTGCAGCCTGGGACTAAGCGGGGCCTACGAGCAGTACTTC. It encodes CACSLGLSGAYEQYF.

This sequence joins TRBV19 and TRBJ2-7; D is unclear. The germline V gene has CDR1 LNHDA and CDR2 SQIVND (reference sequence). The V end lost 3 bases, the J end lost 0 bases, and 6 bases lay between the germline ends. CDR3 length: 13 amino acids. The CDR3 nucleotides are TGTGCCAGTAGTATGTCTGGCTCCTACGAGCAGTACTTC. Its translation is CASSMSGSYEQYF. The full variable domain, with the rest looked up from reference TRBV19 and TRBJ2-7, is DGGITQSPKYLFRKEGQNVTLSCEQNLNHDAMYWYRQDPGQGLRLIYYSQIVNDFQKGDIAEGYSVSREKKESFPLTVTSAQKNPTAFYLCASSMSGSYEQYFGPGTRLTVT.